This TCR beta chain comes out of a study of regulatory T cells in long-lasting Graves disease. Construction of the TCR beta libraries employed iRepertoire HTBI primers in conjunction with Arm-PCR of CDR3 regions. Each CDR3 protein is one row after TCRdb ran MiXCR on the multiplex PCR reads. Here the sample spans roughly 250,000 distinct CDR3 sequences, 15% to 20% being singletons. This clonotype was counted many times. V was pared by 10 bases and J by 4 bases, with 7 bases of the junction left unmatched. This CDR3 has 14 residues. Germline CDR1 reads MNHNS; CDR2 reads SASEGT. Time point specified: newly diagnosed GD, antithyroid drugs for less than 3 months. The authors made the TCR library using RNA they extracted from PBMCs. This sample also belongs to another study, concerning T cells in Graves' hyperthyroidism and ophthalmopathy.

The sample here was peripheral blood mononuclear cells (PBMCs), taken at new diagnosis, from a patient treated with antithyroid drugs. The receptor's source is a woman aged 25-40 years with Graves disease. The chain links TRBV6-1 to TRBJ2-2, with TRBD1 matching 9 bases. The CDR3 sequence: CATQQGASTGELFF. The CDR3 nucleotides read TGTGCCACACAACAGGGGGCGAGCACCGGGGAGCTGTTTTTT.